Each of the 18 T cell receptor beta chains below was sequenced from the same sample in a study of blood T cell repertoires in COVID-19. Here immunoSEQ multiplex PCR was the method, and the copy in TCRdb shows in-frame clones only, minus some. The sample consists of 260,000 or so clones, roughly four fifths of them appearing once. Sequenced: peripheral blood. The receptors shown here come from a woman aged 80 or over with COVID-19, enrolled during active disease.

The chain uses TRBV2 and TRBJ2-4; 9 nucleotides line up with TRBD2. V shed 9 bases and J 9 bases; nucleotides not matched to a gene: 6. This CDR3 contains 12 residues. Germline V gene sequence: CDR1 SNHLY, CDR2 FYNNEI. The CDR3 loop is CASGLAGSIQYF. The CDR3 coding sequence is TGTGCCAGTGGTCTAGCGGGAAGCATTCAGTACTTC.

The rearrangement joins TRBV28 to TRBJ2-3; D unresolved. V was trimmed by 6 bases and J by 1 base, leaving 14 bases between them. The CDR3 loop spans 15 amino acids. CDR1 is MDHEN, CDR2 SYDVKM, per germline. In DNA, the CDR3 is TGTGCCAGCAGGTCGACATACACCGGCACAGATACGCAGTATTTT. Protein sequence: CASRSTYTGTDTQYF.

The chain combines TRBV3-1 (or the pseudogene TRBV3-2) with TRBJ2-7; 7 nucleotides agree with TRBD1. The CDR3 spans 13 residues. The ends lost 2 bases at V and 5 bases at J; junction bases unmatched: 3. Germline loops: CDR1 LGHDT, CDR2 YNNKEL (reference sequence). DNA of the CDR3: TGTGCCAGCAGCCAATCAGACAGGGACGAGCAGTACTTC. It translates to CASSQSDRDEQYF.

The chain is built from TRBV7-3 and TRBJ2-5; a weak D match, TRBD2 (6 bases). CDR1 is SGHTA and CDR2 is FQGTGA in the germline V gene. CDR3 length: 14 amino acids. Trimming took off 0 bases at V and 1 base at J, with 6 bases between the two ends. The CDR3 coding sequence is TGTGCCAGCAGCTTAACGGGAGGCCAAGAGACCCAGTACTTC. This encodes CASSLTGGQETQYF.

The V gene is TRBV28, the J gene TRBJ2-3, with TRBD2 matching 11 bases. The CDR3 runs 15 residues. In germline, CDR1 is MDHEN, CDR2 SYDVKM. The junction had 5 bases not matched to a gene; V was cut back by 4 bases and J by 5 bases. CDR3 residues: CASSYSGRAQDTQYF. CDR3 DNA: TGTGCCAGCAGTTATAGCGGGAGGGCCCAAGATACGCAGTATTTT.

The V and J genes are TRBV7-2 and TRBJ1-1, with TRBD1 matching over 8 bases. V was clipped by 5 bases and J by 6 bases; unmatched bases: 8. CDR3 length: 14 amino acids. Germline V gene lookup returns CDR1 SGHTA and CDR2 FQGNSA. The CDR3 bases are TGTGCCAGCAGCCGTCTCACAGGGGGTGCTGAAGCTTTCTTT. This codes for CASSRLTGGAEAFF.

The chain carries TRBV2 and TRBJ2-1; D is perhaps TRBD2 (5 bases). The CDR3 is 14 amino acids. Trimming took off 7 bases at V and 6 bases at J, with 16 bases between the two ends. Germline CDR1 SNHLY, CDR2 FYNNEI. The CDR3 spells CASMPRTSINEQFF. CDR3 nucleotide sequence: TGTGCCAGCATGCCTAGGACTTCAATCAATGAGCAGTTCTTC.

This clone was detected a few times. The chain uses TRBV11-2 and TRBJ1-5; D remains unclear. The CDR3 runs 13 residues. V gave up 5 bases and J gave up 0 bases, with 5 bases separating them. The V gene's germline CDR1 is SGHAT and CDR2 FQNNGV. CDR3 amino acids: CASSKYSNQPQHF. As DNA, the CDR3 is TGTGCCAGCAGCAAATATAGCAATCAGCCCCAGCATTTT.

V is TRBV20-1 and J is TRBJ2-3; no definite D call. CDR3 length equals 14 residues. Trimming removed 3 bases at V and 1 base at J, with 11 bases between. Germline CDR1 is DFQATT and CDR2 is SNEGSKA (reference sequence). For the CDR3, the DNA is TGCAGTGCTAGTGGGCCTCGGGGCACAGATACGCAGTATTTT. Its protein is CSASGPRGTDTQYF.

CDR3 protein: CASSAGLNTEAFF. The CDR3 bases are TGTGCCAGCAGCGCAGGACTTAACACTGAAGCTTTCTTT. This chain uses TRBV14 with TRBJ1-1; no reliable D call. Germline V lookup: CDR1 SGHDN, CDR2 FVKESK. The CDR3 contains 13 residues. V lost 5 bases and J 2 bases, leaving 9 bases between the germline ends.

This CDR3 is CASSLGKGVNSPLHF. As DNA, the CDR3 is TGTGCCAGCAGCCTCGGAAAGGGGGTAAATTCACCCCTCCACTTT. The chain carries TRBV3-1 (or the pseudogene TRBV3-2) and TRBJ1-6; a possible D gene is TRBD1 (6 bases). CDR1 and CDR2 (germline): LGHDT, YNNKEL (reference sequence). This CDR3 has 15 amino acids. Trimming removed 4 bases from V and 7 bases from J, with 14 bases in between.

V usage is TRBV2 and J usage is TRBJ2-2, with D unresolved. Per germline, CDR1 SNHLY and CDR2 FYNNEI. V shed 2 bases and J shed 2 bases, with 3 bases lying between them. The CDR3 totals 13 residues. CDR3: CASSESNTGELFF. CDR3 bases: TGTGCCAGCAGTGAATCTAACACCGGGGAGCTGTTTTTT. Full variable domain (rest looked up from reference TRBV2 and TRBJ2-2): EPEVTQTPSHQVTQMGQEVILRCVPISNHLYFYWYRQILGQKVEFLVSFYNNEISEKSEIFDDQFSVERPDGSNFTLKIRSTKLEDSAMYFCASSESNTGELFFGEGSRLTVL.

The genes are TRBV19 and TRBJ2-7; 10 bases agree with TRBD1. Germline lookup yields CDR1 LNHDA and CDR2 SQIVND (reference sequence). There are 18 residues in the CDR3. The junction had 13 bases not matched to a gene; V was cut back by 3 bases and J by 2 bases. The DNA of the CDR3 is TGTGCCAGTAGTATCTATCGCGAACCCGGGACAGGGGCCTACGAGCAGTACTTC. Its protein is CASSIYREPGTGAYEQYF.

The rearrangement uses TRBV5-1 and TRBJ1-1; D is possibly TRBD1 (5 bases). The CDR3 contains 13 residues. V gave up 4 bases and J gave up 8 bases, with 15 bases separating them. Germline CDR1 and CDR2: SGHRS and YFSETQ. This chain's CDR3 is CASSRGRSEEAFF. DNA for the CDR3: TGCGCCAGCAGCAGGGGTCGGAGCGAAGAAGCTTTCTTT.

V gene TRBV9 combines with J gene TRBJ1-2, with a possible D match to TRBD1 (6 bases). Trimming cost V 3 bases and J 5 bases, with 8 bases left between them. The germline gives CDR1 SGDLS, CDR2 YYNGEE. The CDR3 is made up of 12 amino acids. CDR3: CASSATGYGYTF. In DNA, the CDR3 is TGTGCCAGCAGCGCGACAGGTTATGGCTACACCTTC.

The CDR3 loop reads CASRRGSTGMRAEAFF. CDR3 nucleotides: TGTGCCAGCAGAAGAGGATCGACAGGGATGAGGGCTGAAGCTTTCTTT. The chain uses TRBV2 and TRBJ1-1; 7 nucleotides match TRBD1. V gave up 6 bases and J gave up 6 bases; unmatched junction bases: 16. The CDR3 runs 16 residues. In germline, CDR1 is SNHLY, CDR2 FYNNEI.

This chain connects TRBV18 to TRBJ1-2; TRBD1 matches at 7 bases. The V gene's germline CDR1 is KGHSH and CDR2 LQKENI. J lost 3 bases, V lost 6 bases, and 10 bases had no gene match. This CDR3 contains 15 residues. CDR3 protein: CASSPRQGGDYGYTF. CDR3 nucleotide sequence: TGTGCCAGCTCGCCCCGACAGGGAGGAGACTATGGCTACACCTTC. The full variable domain, its missing parts supplied by reference TRBV18 and TRBJ1-2, is NAGVMQNPRHLVRRRGQEARLRCSPMKGHSHVYWYRQLPEEGLKFMVYLQKENIIDESGMPKERFSAEFPKEGPSILRIQQVVRGDSAAYFCASSPRQGGDYGYTFGSGTRLTVV.

About this clone itself: Other DNA variants within this sample encode the same CDR3. The rearrangement joins TRBV11-2 to TRBJ1-1; the D is unclear. CDR1 is SGHAT and CDR2 is FQNNGV in the germline V gene. The CDR3 spans 15 residues. V lost 0 bases to trimming and J lost 1 base, with 9 bases between them. CDR3 DNA: TGTGCCAGCAGCTTAGATCAGCGGGGGAACACTGAAGCTTTCTTT. Its translation: CASSLDQRGNTEAFF.